This TCR beta chain was sequenced during a study of cytomegalovirus exposure and HLA in healthy donors (dated by TCRdb to 2016 to 2017). For context, the study as a whole: In an earlier analysis of about 560 of the donors, approximately 260 Gb of sequence data and just under 120 million unique TCR beta sequences from about 190 million T cells were reported. Around 330 gigabases of sequencing data and 91 million or so unique TCR sequences made up an early release that covered under 750 HLA-typed donors. Of the 398 genotyped donors, 81% fell in the genetic ancestry cluster associated with self-reported Caucasian donors. The study aimed to test whether signatures of past pathogen exposure could be identified by cataloging public T cell receptors. The T cell repertoires of several hundred subjects were profiled by immunosequencing and related to cytomegalovirus serostatus. In addition to the first cohort of several hundred subjects, a separate validation cohort of 120 different subjects was used. To predict cytomegalovirus infection status, the study brought together high-throughput TCR immunosequencing, statistical association of individual TCRs with disease status, and machine learning. A later analysis re-examined previously published TCR beta repertoires from over 500 donors and added high-resolution HLA genotyping to investigate patterns of TCR occurrence. Rather than using new phenotypic data, the later analysis identified candidate immune exposures from TCR beta sequences and from how often those sequences occurred across donors. An earlier analysis of nearly 600 of the donors applied high-throughput TCR beta sequencing to assess whether each TCR beta V gene segment acted as functional or pseudogenic. Donor age, sex, ethnicity and CMV serostatus were collected together with the repertoire data. In a later genetic analysis, genome-wide SNP genotypes for about three fifths of the roughly 670 donors were used, and that subset was treated as a discovery cohort. Every discovery cohort repertoire had been produced on one sequencing platform. HLA typing included class I and class II loci at four-digit resolution. Typing coverage varied by locus: about 629-640 donors for A, B, C, DRB1 and DQB1; approximately 500 for DQA1; 600 to 610 for DPA1; roughly 470 for DPB1. A handful of DR-DQ haplotypes were handled as single units for association and clustering because linkage in the cohort was strong. On average, roughly 240,000 unique TCR beta nucleotide sequences were sequenced per donor among some 430 genotyped donors of the cohort, with about 17% of those sequences being non-productive. Findings and caveats that apply to the study as a whole: A later genetic analysis reported fewer N-insertions in productive TCRs among donors in an Asian-associated ancestry cluster than the roughly 720-donor mean. Presence/absence analyses assumed roughly uniform sequencing depth across donors, an assumption that may not hold. In vitro tests confirmed that three of the cytomegalovirus-associated TCR beta chains recognize cytomegalovirus antigens. A further reported finding was that TCR beta sequences accurately predicted the HLA-A and HLA-B alleles for most subjects in the first cohort. A group of highly shared sequence variants was considered likely to be a technical artifact of the sequencing pipeline. According to a later analysis, parvovirus B19, influenza, CMV and Epstein-Barr virus appeared linked to several top co-occurrence clusters. In a later genetic analysis, a missense DCLRE1C variant was associated with V-gene and J-gene trimming of TCR beta chains, and the association was replicated in an independent cohort. Some IMGT-functional V segments, including TRBV6-2 and TRBV6-3, could not be distinguished by the 87-base-pair reads and were therefore excluded. In a later analysis, HLA-associated TCR beta chains showed more clonal expansion and lower generation probabilities than non-associated chains that were equally common. According to a later analysis, TCR association rates differed among HLA loci, with DRB1 alleles showing the most associated TCRs and HLA-C alleles showing the fewest. The classifier was reported to diagnose cytomegalovirus status with high specificity and sensitivity in both the original and validation cohorts. HLA typing was unavailable for some donors at each locus, so association tests used only the typed subset. It was suggested by the authors that the approach could potentially be generalized to other disease states and immunological phenotypes. This cohort had only TCR beta chains sequenced, and the lack of alpha or paired-chain data limited which features could be detected. Assigning TCR associations to individual alleles was difficult when HLA alleles, especially DR and DQ, strongly co-occurred. According to a later analysis, most CMV-associated TCR beta chains appeared to be HLA-restricted, and the HLA associations seemed to be driven largely by CMV exposure. The study gave a list of some 150 TCR beta chains associated with cytomegalovirus. Most TCR sequences were seen in very few donors, while some public TCRs were found in many individuals. An earlier analysis of some 590 of the donors showed that most TCR beta V segments appeared in productive rearrangements either about 87% or about 30% of the time, which broadly matched IMGT annotations. A later analysis associated 15,000 to 20,000 TCR beta sequences with specific HLA alleles at a false discovery rate of 0.05. Because counts were too low, seventeen rarely observed V segments, including chromosome 9 orphons, were excluded from the earlier analysis of a few hundred of the donors. The only immune exposure information available for the cohort was CMV serostatus. Correlated functional status among segregating V segments might be attributable to linkage disequilibrium, but an unknown experimental factor could not be ruled out.

The germline V gene sets CDR1 to SNHLY and CDR2 to FYNNEI. The germline V and J ends show losses of 6 bases and 3 bases respectively, and no gene match explains 10 bases of the junction. The CDR3 numbers 16 residues from cysteine through phenylalanine. Just the 48-base CDR3 DNA is kept, in frame starting at base 1. The cohort was made up of around 720 healthy bone marrow donors. At the time of sampling, all cohort members were nominally healthy, though unrecorded immune exposures were likely present. The donor was CMV seronegative and belonged to the group of more than 300 seronegative cohort members. A peripheral blood sample was provided by each donor, and peripheral blood mononuclear cells were used for TCR beta sequencing. The Qiagen DNeasy Blood Extraction Kit was used to extract genomic DNA from the blood cell samples. Comment on this clone: No antigen is known for it. No base quality information exists; no much larger clone differs at one position.

The library was generated by the immunoSEQ multiplex PCR assay. For the multiplex PCR, a mixture combining 60 forward primers for TCR Vbeta segments and 13 reverse primers for TCR Jbeta segments was used. The CDR3 region of rearranged TCR beta genes was amplified from genomic DNA with a multiplex PCR assay. Amplified TCR beta libraries were sequenced as 87-base-pair reads on the Illumina HiSeq System. Per the authors' processing: A later analysis counted approximately 84 million unique TCR beta chains across the 700 or so repertoires, and 10 million to 11 million of these chains were shared by at least two donors. To remove PCR and sequencing errors, raw reads were error-corrected and collapsed into unique sequences using a nearest-neighbor algorithm that merged closely related sequences. To assign V, D and J gene segments, CDR3 sequences were aligned to IMGT reference sequences. Each retained sequence needed at least a six-nucleotide match to both a V gene segment and a J gene segment. A rearrangement was called productive if the CDR3 had no stop codons and remained in frame with V and J, and every other rearrangement was called non-productive. CDR3 was defined according to IMGT convention as the region running from the second conserved V-encoded cysteine to the conserved J-encoded phenylalanine. Sequences without an unambiguous match to a single V gene segment were excluded from the earlier analysis of about 600 of the donors. In an earlier analysis of almost 600 of the donors, a V segment was called functional when productive rearrangements were above 56.7%, and segregating when the standard deviation between donors exceeded 5%. A statistical classification framework was built for diagnosing cytomegalovirus status from the catalog of TCR beta chain sequences. V and J gene assignment, in a later analysis, came from comparing TCR nucleotide sequences with IMGT/GENE-DB human TR gene sequences. In a later analysis, CDR3 sequences and most-parsimonious VDJ recombination scenarios were assigned using the TCRdist pipeline. A later analysis defined each TCR beta chain by its CDR3 amino acid sequence plus V-gene family, and excluded reads lacking a unique V-gene family. As a way to deal with suspected cross-contamination and a sequencing artifact, a later analysis dropped roughly 600 nucleotide sequences that were highly shared and had low generation probability. In a later analysis, a clonal expansion index was calculated for each public chain from normalized within-repertoire ranks of inferred template counts. In a later analysis, generation probabilities were computed using a VDJ recombination model fitted to out-of-frame rearrangements, and the results were checked against IGoR. In a later analysis, TCR-TCR, TCR-HLA and TCR-CMV co-occurrence was scored with hypergeometric tests, and a repertoire-size bias correction was applied to TCR pairs. False discovery rates were estimated in a later analysis by permuting HLA or CMV assignments 20 times. In a later analysis, co-occurring TCRs were grouped with DBSCAN, and TCRdist sequence similarity was added when clustering was performed within HLA-allele-positive subsets. Repertoires with fewer than 30,000 or more than 120,000 public chains, plus five repertoires with anomalous nucleotide sharing, were excluded from co-occurrence clustering. Held by TCRdb, this immuneACCESS table contains in-frame sequences only and omits some clones. Under half of the omission traces to an unresolved V gene where checked; the cause of the rest is unknown. From that table come the V and J calls and clone size; the DNA was used to work out D and trimming. The sample table contains roughly 100,000 clones; only one count was recorded for around 72% of them. 2.1% of the sample comes from the top ten.

The specimen was PBMCs. This TCR came from a man aged 25 to 45 in good health and CMV-seronegative. The chain employs TRBV2 and TRBJ2-3; the central 9 bases match TRBD2. The CDR3 sequence is CASRAILAGRTDTQYF. In nucleotides, the sequence is TGTGCCAGCAGGGCTATCCTAGCGGGGAGAACAGATACGCAGTATTTT.